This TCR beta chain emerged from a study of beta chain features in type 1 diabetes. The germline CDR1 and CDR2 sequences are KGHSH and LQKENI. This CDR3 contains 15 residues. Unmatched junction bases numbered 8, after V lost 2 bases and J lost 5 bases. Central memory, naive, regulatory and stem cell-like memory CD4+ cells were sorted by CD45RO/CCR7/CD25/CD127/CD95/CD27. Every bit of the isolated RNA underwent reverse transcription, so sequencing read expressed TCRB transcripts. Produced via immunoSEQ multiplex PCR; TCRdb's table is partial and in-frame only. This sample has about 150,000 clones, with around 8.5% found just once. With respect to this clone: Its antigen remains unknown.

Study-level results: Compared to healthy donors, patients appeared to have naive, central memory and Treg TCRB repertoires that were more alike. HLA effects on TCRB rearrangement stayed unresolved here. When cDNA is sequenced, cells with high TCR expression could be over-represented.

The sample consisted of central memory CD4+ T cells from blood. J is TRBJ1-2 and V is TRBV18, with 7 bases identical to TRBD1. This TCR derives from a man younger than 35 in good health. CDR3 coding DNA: TGTGCCAGCTCACCAGCCGCCGGGACAGCGTATGGCTACACCTTC. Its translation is CASSPAAGTAYGYTF. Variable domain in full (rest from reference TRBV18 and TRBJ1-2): NAGVMQNPRHLVRRRGQEARLRCSPMKGHSHVYWYRQLPEEGLKFMVYLQKENIIDESGMPKERFSAEFPKEGPSILRIQQVVRGDSAAYFCASSPAAGTAYGYTFGSGTRLTVV.